The clone carrying this TCR beta chain was seen a handful of times. Germline values: CDR1 LNHDA, CDR2 SQIVND (reference sequence). The CDR3 extends over 15 amino acids. With 3 bases removed from V and 0 bases from J, the gap between germline ends came to 12 bases. This entry is derived from a study of blood T cell repertoires in COVID-19. Original processing notes: By means of reference gene primer amplification, nucleated cell counts were estimated. Libraries were prepared by immunoSEQ multiplex PCR; TCRdb keeps only in-frame clonotypes and omits some of them. For V, J and clone size, that table is used; D and trimming come from the DNA. The sample yields about 10,000 clones, 80% to 90% seen once.

The gene calls are TRBV19 and TRBJ2-7, with D possibly TRBD2 on 5 matching bases. Sequenced sample: peripheral blood. This receptor was taken from a human donor in a cohort sampled during active COVID-19. CDR3 sequence reads: CASSMRQGSSYEQYF. The CDR3 DNA reads as TGTGCCAGTAGTATGAGGCAAGGGAGCTCCTACGAGCAGTACTTC. Complete variable domain (other parts from reference TRBV19 and TRBJ2-7): DGGITQSPKYLFRKEGQNVTLSCEQNLNHDAMYWYRQDPGQGLRLIYYSQIVNDFQKGDIAEGYSVSREKKESFPLTVTSAQKNPTAFYLCASSMRQGSSYEQYFGPGTRLTVT.